The following is a T cell receptor beta chain sequence with its context. The specificity of this receptor is unknown. Qualities for individual bases were not recorded, and no much larger clone is one base off. This sample was taken from a study of human T cells and chemical hapten exposure (dated by TCRdb to the early 2020s). Broadly, across the study: For sensitization, 2% DPC in acetone was applied to a 2 cm by 2 cm area of upper inner arm skin. For TCR sequencing, blood came from 25 to 35 alopecia patients at anywhere from one to four time points (pre-sensitization, 2, 6 and 24 weeks). Throughout the study period of 20 to 25 weeks, patients also received therapeutic DPC doses to the scalp every week. Libraries were pooled for sequencing, and variation in per-sample TCR yields was attributed mainly to small differences in library volumes within the pool. Blood was sampled from patients pre-sensitization (week 0) and at 2, 6 and about 24 weeks after DPC sensitization. Patch testing was performed on the upper back with Finn chambers containing 0.01% DPC, and the patch tests were scored after 6 days according to International Contact Dermatitis Research Group standards. The mostly female patient cohort included alopecia areata with under or over 50% scalp involvement, alopecia totalis and alopecia universalis. In alopecia patients, the study followed how the peripheral blood TCR repertoire changed in vivo over primary and secondary sensitization to diphenylcyclopropenone (DPC), a hapten.

The library was built by means of RACE. The instrument given in TCRdb is NextSeq 500. During library preparation, unique molecular identifiers were attached to individual cDNA molecules so that TCRs could be counted in a quantitative, reproducible way. Both TCR alpha and TCR beta chains were sequenced from each blood RNA sample. The published analysis was carried out like this. The median number of TCRs per sample was approximately 98,000, ranging from roughly 23,224 to 690,600. V, J and CDR3 annotation of the TCR reads was carried out using the Decombinator software suite. For PS versus PT1 abundance plots, all samples were subsampled to the same number of TCRs (28,000). Expanded TCRs were defined as absent before sensitization and observed at least eight times at the 2-week time point. Clones were called with MiXCR by TCRdb after fastp trimmed the public reads at Q25, and only in-frame beta chains were retained. Rows matching on CDR3 protein sequence are summarized as one entry with the most common DNA and genes. None of the V and J calls come from the authors' own analysis; TCRdb made them. This sample is represented by 50,000 to 65,000 distinct CDR3 sequences; approximately 6.7% of them were singletons. Under 2% of the sample rests with the top ten.

Study-level results and caveats: Repeated subsampling changed both the strength of the expansion versus patch-test correlation and the threshold at which the correlation became significant. Patch test score was positively correlated with the number of PT1 expanded TCRs, with significance at thresholds 8, 16 and 32 but not at 4. No change with DPC sensitization was found in the number of TCRs above 1 in 1000 frequency, and no evidence of global repertoire structure alterations was found. Compared with pre-sensitization or healthy control sets, expanded TCRs formed significantly more large CDR3 similarity clusters, which is consistent with antigen-driven responses. Alopecia, a presumed autoimmune disease, was present in all patients, so the immune response of the patients might differ from that of healthy individuals.

Sample time point, as interpreted from the label and publication: pre-sensitization, week 0. According to the study, the label for this sample's treatment or condition signals: therapeutic diphenylcyclopropenone sensitization with weekly scalp DPC. At every patch-test visit, the blood draw took place before the patch test was put on. Patients were eligible if aged 18 to 70, diagnosed with alopecia and judged suitable for DPC therapy, and pregnant patients were excluded. Total RNA was extracted from unfractionated whole blood that had been collected in Tempus Blood RNA tubes. Deletion took 1 base off V and 2 bases off J, with a span of 14 bases between the germline ends. The CDR3, cysteine through phenylalanine, is 16 amino acids long. CDR3 DNA is the only sequence kept; it has 48 bases, read in frame from the first base. The germline V gene supplies CDR1 SGHRS and CDR2 YFSETQ.

The chain is assembled from TRBV5-1 and TRBJ2-3, with the D gene not confidently named. This sequence was found in a woman under 40 with alopecia areata. Some clones in this sample may be carry-over from other donors' samples. The sample here was whole blood, taken in connection with sensitization to the hapten diphenylcyclopropenone (DPC). The CDR3 reads as follows: CASSLSAEIFTDTQYF. The DNA reads as follows: TGCGCCAGCAGCTTGTCGGCAGAGATATTCACAGATACGCAGTATTTT. Joined to the reference TRBV5-1 and TRBJ2-3 proteins, this CDR3 gives the full variable domain: KAGVTQTPRYLIKTRGQQVTLSCSPISGHRSVSWYQQTPGQGLQFLFEYFSETQRNKGNFPGRFSGRQFSNSRSEMNVSTLELGDSALYLCASSLSAEIFTDTQYFGPGTRLTVL.